Given below is one T cell receptor beta chain in context. This entry is derived from a study of blood T cell repertoires in COVID-19. Turning to the study itself: PBMCs, B-cell-depleted T cells, or T cells provided the cDNA or gDNA that made up the material.

The table came from immunoSEQ multiplex PCR; TCRdb's copy has only in-frame clones and leaves some out. The data hold roughly 230,000 clones, with around 90% observed a single time. The clonotype originates from a human donor in a cohort sampled during active COVID-19. The sequencing input was peripheral blood.

The CDR3 here is CASSWTAGEQYF. CDR3 nucleotide sequence: TGTGCCAGCAGCTGGACGGCGGGAGAGCAGTACTTC. This chain uses TRBV7-2 with TRBJ2-7; D may be TRBD2 (6 bases). The CDR3 loop spans 12 amino acids. The ends were cut back, 4 bases at V and 7 bases at J, with 11 bases in the middle. Germline V gene sequence: CDR1 SGHTA, CDR2 FQGNSA.